Sequencing of this T cell receptor (beta chain) was carried out in a study of vaccination and CD4 T cells after COVID-19. Background on the study: Six male and four female convalescents took part, two of them Hispanic. Blood was drawn a median around 71 days post second dose, range 14 to 241.

The CDR3 contains 15 residues. Trimming cost V 1 base and J 10 bases; bases outside gene matches: 9. Looked up from germline, CDR1 is DFQATT and CDR2 is SNEGSKA (reference sequence). The Oncomine TCR Beta short-read assay sequenced DNA from cultured CD4+ T cells. One entry per CDR3 protein, called by TCRdb with MiXCR from the PCR reads. The sample carries under 9,500 distinct CDR3 sequences, about half recorded once. Of note for this clonotype: The antigen is undetermined.

The treatment was: approximately 9-day PBMC culture with coronavirus spike peptide pools or control peptides (ViraFEST assay). ViraFEST stimulated the growth of antigen-specific T cells using peptide pools and subsequently profiled their TCRs by sequencing. Positive PCR tests dated from March to December 2020, predating US Alpha, Beta and Delta variants. The V gene is TRBV20-1, the J gene TRBJ2-1; 11 nucleotides agree with TRBD1. Sequencing was done on a sample of CD4+ T cells from blood, cultured in vitro. This receptor was taken from a human donor who had recovered from COVID-19. In DNA, the CDR3 is TGCAGTGCTAGAGGAGGGACAGGGGGGGATAGGGAGCAGTTCTTC. This codes for CSARGGTGGDREQFF.